Below, 10 T cell receptor beta chains from the same sample are listed, as sequenced in a study of vaccination and CD4 T cells after COVID-19. Oncomine TCR Beta short-read sequencing was applied to DNA from cultured CD4+ T cells. A single record per CDR3 protein comes from TCRdb applying MiXCR to the PCR reads. The data contain about 5,700 distinct CDR3 sequences, 35% to 45% of them singletons. Specified treatment: roughly ten-day PBMC culture with coronavirus spike peptide pools or control peptides (ViraFEST assay). CD4+ T cells of the unexposed donor were collected before the COVID-19 pandemic (2011-2018). These receptors are not linked to any known antigen. Material for sequencing was CD4+ T cells from blood, cultured in vitro. These receptors were collected from a human donor in good health.

This clonotype was counted a few times. The chain carries TRBV10-2 and TRBJ2-7; no clear D. Trimming took off 6 bases at V and 2 bases at J, with 8 bases between the two ends. The CDR3 totals 12 residues. Germline CDR1 and CDR2: WSHSY and SAAADI. This CDR3 is CASRAATYEQYF. CDR3 nucleotide sequence: TGCGCCAGCAGGGCAGCAACCTACGAGCAGTACTTC.

V gene TRBV19 combines with J gene TRBJ1-5, with D possibly TRBD1 on 5 matching bases. The CDR3 is 13 amino acids. The germline V and J ends were trimmed by 5 bases and 6 bases, with 11 bases remaining between them. Germline-derived CDR1 and CDR2 are LNHDA and SQIVND (reference sequence). Written as DNA, the CDR3 is TGTGCCAGTAGTGAGAATCAGGGTCAGCCCCAGCATTTT. Residues: CASSENQGQPQHF.

The chain combines TRBV5-4 with TRBJ2-7; 9 bases map to TRBD1. J was trimmed by 1 base and V by 4 bases; bases with no gene match: 9. CDR1 is SGHNT and CDR2 is YYREEE in the germline V gene (reference sequence). The length of the CDR3 is 16 residues. In DNA, the CDR3 is TGTGCCAGCAGCCCCCCCGGGACAGGGATTTCCTACGAGCAGTACTTC. The encoded protein is CASSPPGTGISYEQYF.

A few counts support this clonotype. The rearrangement links TRBV24-1 to TRBJ2-3; D uncertain. The CDR3 runs to 11 residues. Trimming removed 4 bases from V and 6 bases from J, with 4 bases in between. CDR1 and CDR2 from the germline V gene are KGHDR and SFDVKD. The CDR3 reads CATSEYDTQYF. The DNA for the CDR3 is TGTGCCACCAGTGAATACGATACGCAGTATTTT.

This clonotype turned up a few times. The chain carries TRBV19 and TRBJ1-2; possibly TRBD1 for D (6 bases). The V and J ends lost 8 bases and 4 bases respectively, with 17 bases between them. This CDR3 spans 14 amino acids. Germline-derived CDR1 and CDR2 are LNHDA and SQIVND (reference sequence). CDR3 sequence (DNA): TGTGCCAGTCACACGGGGGGCGATGCCTATGGCTACACCTTC. The encoded protein is CASHTGGDAYGYTF.

The V call is TRBV5-1, the J call TRBJ2-7; 8 bases are a match to TRBD2. The J segment lost 6 bases and the V segment lost 0 bases, leaving 8 bases of the junction unmatched. Germline assignment: CDR1 SGHRS and CDR2 YFSETQ. The CDR3 contains 15 residues. The CDR3 nucleotides are TGCGCCAGCAGCTTGGTGGCGGCGGGGGGTGGCGAGCAGTACTTC. Amino acids: CASSLVAAGGGEQYF. Together with reference TRBV5-1 and TRBJ2-7, the CDR3 gives the full variable domain: KAGVTQTPRYLIKTRGQQVTLSCSPISGHRSVSWYQQTPGQGLQFLFEYFSETQRNKGNFPGRFSGRQFSNSRSEMNVSTLELGDSALYLCASSLVAAGGGEQYFGPGTRLTVT.

The chain employs TRBV1 and TRBJ1-5; the D call in the table, TRBD1, was not verified against the DNA. TRBV1 is a documented pseudogene. The CDR3 has 15 amino acids. The CDR3 protein is CTSSQDGTTPQAQHF. In nucleotides, the CDR3 is TGCACCAGCAGCCAAGACGGGACAACCCCTCAAGCCCAGCATTTT.

The rearrangement uses TRBV6-1 and TRBJ2-7; no clear D. Germline assignment: CDR1 MNHNS and CDR2 SASEGT. The CDR3 has 15 amino acids. With 1 base removed from V and 6 bases from J, the gap between germline ends came to 16 bases. The CDR3 nucleotides read TGTGCCAGCAGTGAAGTGGGCGGCTATTCCGGCGAGCAGTACTTC. It specifies CASSEVGGYSGEQYF.

The V and J genes are TRBV27 and TRBJ2-5, with D hard to call. CDR3 length equals 11 residues. Per germline, CDR1 MNHEY and CDR2 SMNVEV (reference sequence). V lost 7 bases, J lost 0 bases, and 3 bases lay in between. The CDR3 here is CASTYQETQYF. The CDR3, as DNA: TGTGCCAGCACGTACCAAGAGACCCAGTACTTC.

The rearrangement joins TRBV10-3 to TRBJ1-3, with D unclear. The CDR3 spans 13 residues. CDR1 ENHRY and CDR2 SYGVKD come from the germline V gene. V was shortened by 0 bases and J by 7 bases, with 7 bases between the two germline ends. For the CDR3, the DNA is TGTGCCATCAGTGAGTCGAAAGAGAACACCATATATTTT. Translating gives CAISESKENTIYF.